These T cell receptor beta chains were read from a single sample in a study of shared clonotypes between healthy human individuals. Some clones are missing from TCRdb's copy, which holds only in-frame ones; the method was immunoSEQ multiplex PCR. The sample has roughly 680,000 clones; just under 75% are singletons. Sequenced material: memory CD4+ T cells sorted from blood. The origin of the receptors is a woman in her twenties or thirties in good health. The CDR3 runs from the conserved cysteine through the conserved F or W. The D gene is left open where the match is weak. Where a row states a size, it is once, few, many or the class of an expanded clone; other rows omit it.

clone_size: -
v_call: TRBV18
d_call: TRBD1
cdr3_length: 13
j_call: TRBJ1-2
cdr3_nt: TGTGCCAGCTCAGATAATACAGGGGTCGGCTACACCTTC
cdr3_aa: CASSDNTGVGYTF

clone_size: once
v_call: TRBV28
d_call: TRBD1
cdr3_length: 14
j_call: TRBJ1-5
cdr3_nt: TGTGCCAGCAGCCCGACAGGGTCTAGTCAGCCCCAGCATTTT
cdr3_aa: CASSPTGSSQPQHF

clone_size: -
v_call: TRBV4-2
d_call: -
cdr3_length: 14
j_call: TRBJ1-2
cdr3_nt: TGTGCCAGCAGCCGTGGGGGTAAGGACTTTGGCTACACCTTC
cdr3_aa: CASSRGGKDFGYTF

clone_size: few
v_call: TRBV19
d_call: -
cdr3_length: 15
j_call: TRBJ2-1
cdr3_nt: TGTGCCAGTAGTTACGGACCACAAAGCTACAATGAGCAGTTCTTC
cdr3_aa: CASSYGPQSYNEQFF

clone_size: -
v_call: TRBV5-4
d_call: -
cdr3_length: 15
j_call: TRBJ2-1
cdr3_nt: TGTGCCAGCAGCTTGGCCCCGGGGCCCAACAATGAGCAGTTCTTC
cdr3_aa: CASSLAPGPNNEQFF

clone_size: many
v_call: TRBV28
d_call: -
cdr3_length: 13
j_call: TRBJ1-4
cdr3_nt: TGTGCCAGCAGTTTGGGACACCCTGAAAAACTGTTTTTT
cdr3_aa: CASSLGHPEKLFF

clone_size: -
v_call: TRBV4-1
d_call: TRBD2
cdr3_length: 14
j_call: TRBJ2-7
cdr3_nt: TGCGCCAGCAGCCAAGGGTCCCGGGAGGGCCCCCAGTACTTC
cdr3_aa: CASSQGSREGPQYF

clone_size: -
v_call: TRBV13
d_call: TRBD2
cdr3_length: 16
j_call: TRBJ2-3
cdr3_nt: TGTGCCAGCAGCCCTCGAGCGGGAGGAAGCACAGATACGCAGTATTTT
cdr3_aa: CASSPRAGGSTDTQYF

clone_size: -
v_call: TRBV6-5
d_call: -
cdr3_length: 16
j_call: TRBJ1-4
cdr3_nt: TGTGCCAGCAGTTACGCATCTGTGGGCAGGGCTGGAAAACTGTTTTTT
cdr3_aa: CASSYASVGRAGKLFF

clone_size: -
v_call: TRBV15
d_call: -
cdr3_length: 19
j_call: TRBJ2-6
cdr3_nt: TGTGCCACCAGCAGCCCCGGGACCGTGCTACGTTCTGGGGCCAACGTCCTGACTTTC
cdr3_aa: CATSSPGTVLRSGANVLTF

clone_size: -
v_call: TRBV7-6
d_call: TRBD2
cdr3_length: 14
j_call: TRBJ2-2
cdr3_nt: TGTGCCAGCAAGCGGGAGGGCCCCACCGGGGAGCTGTTTTTT
cdr3_aa: CASKREGPTGELFF

clone_size: -
v_call: TRBV6-4
d_call: -
cdr3_length: 11
j_call: TRBJ2-7
cdr3_nt: TGTGCCAGCAGACAGAGATACGAGCAGTACTTC
cdr3_aa: CASRQRYEQYF

clone_size: -
v_call: TRBV30
d_call: TRBD2
cdr3_length: 18
j_call: TRBJ2-1
cdr3_nt: TGTGCCTGGAGCCTAGGGTGGACTAGCGGCCCCCCGGGGAATGAGCAGTTCTTC
cdr3_aa: CAWSLGWTSGPPGNEQFF

clone_size: -
v_call: TRBV19
d_call: TRBD2
cdr3_length: 15
j_call: TRBJ2-7
cdr3_nt: TGTGCCAGTAGTGTCCAGACTAGCGGACCGTACGAGCAGTACTTC
cdr3_aa: CASSVQTSGPYEQYF

clone_size: -
v_call: TRBV9
d_call: TRBD2
cdr3_length: 14
j_call: TRBJ2-7
cdr3_nt: TGTGCCAGCAGCGCGACTAGCGTAGCCTACGAGCAGTACTTC
cdr3_aa: CASSATSVAYEQYF

clone_size: once
v_call: TRBV4-1
d_call: TRBD1
cdr3_length: 15
j_call: TRBJ1-2
cdr3_nt: TGCGCCAGCAGCCTTGTGGACAGGGACGACTATGGCTACACCTTC
cdr3_aa: CASSLVDRDDYGYTF

clone_size: -
v_call: TRBV19
d_call: TRBD1
cdr3_length: 15
j_call: TRBJ2-7
cdr3_nt: TGTGCCAGTAGTAATAAACAGGGGGTCTCCTACGAGCAGTACTTC
cdr3_aa: CASSNKQGVSYEQYF

clone_size: few
v_call: TRBV2
d_call: -
cdr3_length: 14
j_call: TRBJ2-5
cdr3_nt: TGTGCCAGCAGGAAGATTATCTCAAAAGAGACCCAGTACTTC
cdr3_aa: CASRKIISKETQYF

clone_size: -
v_call: TRBV7-3
d_call: -
cdr3_length: 15
j_call: TRBJ2-5
cdr3_nt: TGTGCCAGCAGCTTAACAGGTGGCCTAGCGGAGACCCAGTACTTC
cdr3_aa: CASSLTGGLAETQYF

clone_size: -
v_call: TRBV30
d_call: -
cdr3_length: 13
j_call: TRBJ2-7
cdr3_nt: TGTGCCTGGAGAGGGGGGACAAACTACGAGCAGTACTTC
cdr3_aa: CAWRGGTNYEQYF

clone_size: -
v_call: TRBV6-5
d_call: TRBD2
cdr3_length: 16
j_call: TRBJ2-7
cdr3_nt: TGTGCCAGCAGTTACGCGGCGGGAGGGCCCTCCTACGAGCAGTACTTC
cdr3_aa: CASSYAAGGPSYEQYF

clone_size: -
v_call: TRBV7-7
d_call: TRBD2
cdr3_length: 13
j_call: TRBJ2-1
cdr3_nt: TGTGCCAGCAGTCTAGCGGGAGGGCTTGAGCAGTTCTTC
cdr3_aa: CASSLAGGLEQFF

clone_size: -
v_call: TRBV6-4
d_call: TRBD1
cdr3_length: 15
j_call: TRBJ2-1
cdr3_nt: TGTGCCAGCAGTGACACAGGGGGCGCCGGCAATGAGCAGTTCTTC
cdr3_aa: CASSDTGGAGNEQFF

clone_size: -
v_call: TRBV5-1
d_call: -
cdr3_length: 14
j_call: TRBJ2-3
cdr3_nt: TGCGCCAGCAGCTTAAATCTGGGCACAGATACGCAGTATTTT
cdr3_aa: CASSLNLGTDTQYF

clone_size: -
v_call: TRBV2
d_call: -
cdr3_length: 11
j_call: TRBJ2-5
cdr3_nt: TGTGCCAGCAACCTTCAAGAGACCCAGTACTTC
cdr3_aa: CASNLQETQYF

clone_size: -
v_call: TRBV28
d_call: TRBD1
cdr3_length: 15
j_call: TRBJ1-2
cdr3_nt: TGTGCCAGCAGTCATTGGGACAGGGAGGGGTATGGCTACACCTTC
cdr3_aa: CASSHWDREGYGYTF

clone_size: -
v_call: TRBV7-9
d_call: -
cdr3_length: 14
j_call: TRBJ1-1
cdr3_nt: TGTGCCAGCAGCCACCCCCCGGACCACACTGAAGCTTTCTTT
cdr3_aa: CASSHPPDHTEAFF

clone_size: -
v_call: TRBV6-5
d_call: -
cdr3_length: 14
j_call: TRBJ2-7
cdr3_nt: TGTGCCAGCAAAATAGACCATACTTTCTACGAGCAGTACTTC
cdr3_aa: CASKIDHTFYEQYF

clone_size: few
v_call: TRBV27
d_call: -
cdr3_length: 13
j_call: TRBJ2-4
cdr3_nt: TGTGCCAGCAGTTTTAGTCTCGGGAGCATTCAGTACTTC
cdr3_aa: CASSFSLGSIQYF

clone_size: -
v_call: TRBV28
d_call: TRBD1
cdr3_length: 14
j_call: TRBJ1-1
cdr3_nt: TGTGCCAGCAGACTCGGGACAGCTAACACTGAAGCTTTCTTT
cdr3_aa: CASRLGTANTEAFF

clone_size: -
v_call: TRBV27
d_call: TRBD1
cdr3_length: 17
j_call: TRBJ2-7
cdr3_nt: TGTGCCAGCAGCCCGGGACAGGGGGCACCCAGGTCCTACGAGCAGTACTTC
cdr3_aa: CASSPGQGAPRSYEQYF

clone_size: few
v_call: TRBV21-1
d_call: -
cdr3_length: 12
j_call: TRBJ2-7
cdr3_nt: TGTGCCAGCAGCAAAGAGTTTTACGAGCAGTACTTC
cdr3_aa: CASSKEFYEQYF

clone_size: -
v_call: TRBV6-6
d_call: -
cdr3_length: 16
j_call: TRBJ2-3
cdr3_nt: TGTGCCAGCAGCCGAGTGACGGGTTATAGCACAGATACGCAGTATTTT
cdr3_aa: CASSRVTGYSTDTQYF

clone_size: -
v_call: TRBV5-1
d_call: -
cdr3_length: 16
j_call: TRBJ2-7
cdr3_nt: TGCGCCAGCACTTGGGGGCCGGGACCACAATCCTACGAGCAGTACTTC
cdr3_aa: CASTWGPGPQSYEQYF

clone_size: -
v_call: TRBV7-3
d_call: -
cdr3_length: 13
j_call: TRBJ2-7
cdr3_nt: TGTGCCAGCAGCTGGGTCGATGGGAACGAGCAGTACTTC
cdr3_aa: CASSWVDGNEQYF

clone_size: -
v_call: TRBV5-4
d_call: TRBD1
cdr3_length: 15
j_call: TRBJ2-4
cdr3_nt: TGTGCCAGCTCGGGACAGAATTTAGCCAAAAACATTCAGTACTTC
cdr3_aa: CASSGQNLAKNIQYF

clone_size: -
v_call: TRBV19
d_call: TRBD1
cdr3_length: 15
j_call: TRBJ1-2
cdr3_nt: TGTGCCAGTAGTCCCTCCGGGACAGAAAGCTATGGCTACACCTTC
cdr3_aa: CASSPSGTESYGYTF

clone_size: -
v_call: TRBV29-1
d_call: -
cdr3_length: 13
j_call: TRBJ1-1
cdr3_nt: TGCAGCGTTGTAGGGCCACTGAACACTGAAGCTTTCTTT
cdr3_aa: CSVVGPLNTEAFF

clone_size: -
v_call: TRBV5-1
d_call: -
cdr3_length: 15
j_call: TRBJ2-7
cdr3_nt: TGCGCCAGCAGCATCGAGAGAGGGATTGGGAACGAGCAGTACTTC
cdr3_aa: CASSIERGIGNEQYF

clone_size: many
v_call: TRBV2
d_call: TRBD2
cdr3_length: 15
j_call: TRBJ2-7
cdr3_nt: TGTGCCAGCAGTATGGGACTAGCGGGATCCTACGAGCAGTACTTC
cdr3_aa: CASSMGLAGSYEQYF

clone_size: once
v_call: TRBV5-1
d_call: -
cdr3_length: 15
j_call: TRBJ2-2
cdr3_nt: TGCGCCAGCAGCCCCCCCAGGACAGCGACCGGGGAGCTGTTTTTT
cdr3_aa: CASSPPRTATGELFF